The TCR beta chain under discussion was sequenced for a study of STAT5B mutations in CD4+ large granular lymphocyte leukemia (dated by TCRdb to the early 2020s). Context from the whole study: Among healthy controls, the CDR3 'QG' motif was associated with a particular HLA allele. The TCRbeta repertoires of CD4+ T-cell large granular lymphocyte leukemia patients were compared with the TCRbeta repertoires of healthy blood donors. The purity of purified fractions was confirmed by flow cytometry on FACSCanto II or FACSVerse to exceed 95% among lymphocytes.

The healthy control group was made up of some 38 blood donors, and the Finnish Red Cross blood service supplied their buffy coats. All TCR-sequenced material derived from peripheral blood: patient blood samples and healthy donor buffy coats. Ficoll-Hypaque gradient centrifugation was used to isolate peripheral blood mononuclear cells. Magnetic purification was used to isolate CD4+ cells from the buffy coats of the healthy controls. Genomic DNA was extracted with the Gentra Puregene Cell and Tissue kit and quantified on a Qubit 2.0 fluorometer. The count of this clone is one. Its antigen is still unknown. Base qualities are not provided; no much larger clone lies one nucleotide away. Results and caveats for the whole study, not just this receptor: Main leukemic clonotypes were private to each patient, although around 25% of the main leukemic clonotypes were found at low frequency in the non-leukemic repertoires of other patients. TRBV06-family usage was enriched among the top patient clones (8/27) compared with healthy controls (2/35). The data were not HLA-matched, and the relatively small sample size could explain the higher clonality seen in CD4+ compared with CD8+ T-LGLL. CD4-sorted patient repertoires appeared more clonal than healthy CD4+ repertoires, and this difference persisted after removing the putative leukemic clones.

The immunoSEQ assay at survey resolution was used to sequence TCRbeta rearrangements from genomic DNA. As for the authors' bioinformatics: In the TCR sequencing data, the smallest productive clonotype frequency that could be detected was 2.59 x 10-5. Analyses included only productive TCRbeta rearrangements, meaning complete and in-frame sequences. The clonality of each sample was calculated as Simpson clonality in the immunoSEQ Analyzer version 3.0. Clones were categorized by frequency as very rare, small, medium, large (1-20%) or hyperexpanded (>20%). OLGA 1.2.3 estimated generation probabilities, VDJtools produced V-gene circos plots, VDJdb was queried for specificities, and GLIPH identified CDR3 motifs. TCRdb re-hosts the immuneACCESS table, in-frame sequences only. Its copies lack some clones; in the studies checked, an unresolved V gene accounts for under half of them, and the cause for the rest is not known. D and trimming come from the DNA, and the V and J calls and clone size come from that table. Here the sample has roughly 3,500 clones; approximately 83% occur a single time. The leading ten clones occupy 2.4% of the sample.

As encoded in the germline V gene (reference sequence), CDR1 is SEHNR while CDR2 is FQNEAQ. Cut back by 5 bases and 4 bases, the V and J ends lie 15 bases apart. Including cysteine and phenylalanine, the CDR3 has 15 amino acids. Kept here is only the CDR3 DNA, which spans 45 bases and is read in frame from base 1. The TCR sequence derives from a human donor in good health. The rearrangement joined TRBV7-9 to TRBJ2-1, with TRBD1 as a weak D call on 5 bases. Sequenced: CD4+ T cells from blood buffy coats. The CDR3 reads CASSDDSIPYNEQFF. The DNA reads as follows: TGTGCCAGCAGCGACGACAGTATCCCTTACAATGAGCAGTTCTTC.